The rows below give T cell receptor beta chains drawn from one sample of a study of CD8+ T cells in alopecia areata. Profiling relied on immunoSEQ multiplex PCR, and the TCRdb table lists in-frame clones only, not all of them. The sample lists under 75,000 clones; approximately 46% were seen once. Sample: CD8+ T cells sorted from blood, taken at week 0. These receptors were obtained from a human donor with alopecia areata. Each CDR3 is given with its conserved first and last residue. A D gene is named only where the DNA matches it firmly. Clone size is shown for a subset of rows, as once, few, many or a class of expanded clone.

size: many
D: .
J: TRBJ2-3
V: TRBV7-9
DNA: TGTGCCAGCAGCTTATCTCCTTGGCGAGCAGATACGCAGTATTTT
CDR3: CASSLSPWRADTQYF

size: .
D: .
J: TRBJ2-3
V: TRBV7-9
DNA: TGTGCCAGCAGCCCGAAAAGGGCAGATACGCAGTATTTT
CDR3: CASSPKRADTQYF

size: .
D: .
J: TRBJ2-6
V: TRBV29-1
DNA: TGCAGCGTTGTCCCGCCCGGTAGTGGGGCCAACGTCCTGACTTTC
CDR3: CSVVPPGSGANVLTF

size: few
D: TRBD2
J: TRBJ2-3
V: TRBV29-1
DNA: TGCAGCGTTGAAGGGGCGGGAGAGGAATATACGCAGTATTTT
CDR3: CSVEGAGEEYTQYF

size: few
D: .
J: TRBJ1-5
V: TRBV7-9
DNA: TGTGCCAGCAGCGGCGGGGGGCAGCCCCAGCATTTT
CDR3: CASSGGGQPQHF

size: .
D: .
J: TRBJ2-5
V: TRBV7-9
DNA: TGTGCCAGCCGGCCCGGGGGGCCAAGAGAGACCCAGTACTTC
CDR3: CASRPGGPRETQYF

size: .
D: .
J: TRBJ2-1
V: TRBV27
DNA: TGTGCCAGCAGTTTCTCTCAGGGTCCCTACAATGAGCAGTTCTTC
CDR3: CASSFSQGPYNEQFF

size: .
D: .
J: TRBJ2-7
V: TRBV9
DNA: TGTGCCAGCAGCGGCAGGGGTTCCAGTCGGGAGCAGTACTTC
CDR3: CASSGRGSSREQYF

size: .
D: .
J: TRBJ1-5
V: TRBV27
DNA: TGTGCCAGCAGTTTAGAGGCCTCTAGCAATCAGCCCCAGCATTTT
CDR3: CASSLEASSNQPQHF

size: .
D: .
J: TRBJ2-1
V: TRBV4-3
DNA: TGCGCCAGCAGCCAAGACGTCCGAGGGGGATACAATGAGCAGTTCTTC
CDR3: CASSQDVRGGYNEQFF

size: .
D: .
J: TRBJ2-1
V: TRBV29-1
DNA: TGCAGCGTGGAGGATCCGAAGGTGATCCAATATGAGCAGTTCTTC
CDR3: CSVEDPKVIQYEQFF

size: many
D: TRBD1
J: TRBJ1-1
V: TRBV5-1
DNA: TGCGCCAGCAGCTCTTCAGGGGGCACTGAAGCTTTCTTT
CDR3: CASSSSGGTEAFF

size: .
D: .
J: TRBJ2-7
V: TRBV7-9
DNA: TGTGCCAGCAGCCCCGGGACGCTGAAGGCTGGCGAGCAGTACTTC
CDR3: CASSPGTLKAGEQYF

size: .
D: .
J: TRBJ2-7
V: TRBV7-2
DNA: TGTGCCAGCAGCTTAGGTGTGGCCCCCTACGAGCAGTACTTC
CDR3: CASSLGVAPYEQYF

size: few
D: TRBD2
J: TRBJ2-1
V: TRBV29-1
DNA: TGCAGCGTAGAACTAGCGGGAGCAGGGGTTGAGCAGTTCTTC
CDR3: CSVELAGAGVEQFF

size: .
D: .
J: TRBJ2-3
V: TRBV5-5
DNA: TGTGCCAGCAGCTTGGCGGGGTACACAGATACGCAGTATTTT
CDR3: CASSLAGYTDTQYF

size: few
D: .
J: TRBJ2-5
V: TRBV10-3
DNA: TGTGCCATCAGTGGGGCAGTACAAGAGACCCAGTACTTC
CDR3: CAISGAVQETQYF

size: .
D: .
J: TRBJ2-2
V: TRBV25-1
DNA: TGTGCCAGCAGTGCGCCCACCGGGGAGCTGTTTTTT
CDR3: CASSAPTGELFF

size: .
D: .
J: TRBJ2-7
V: TRBV29-1
DNA: TGCAGCGTTAATCGGGACTACGAGCAGTACTTC
CDR3: CSVNRDYEQYF

size: few
D: TRBD2
J: TRBJ2-1
V: TRBV11-2
DNA: TGTGCCAGCAGCTTAAAAGGGACTAGCGGGATGTTGGGGCAGTTCTTC
CDR3: CASSLKGTSGMLGQFF

size: .
D: .
J: TRBJ1-1
V: TRBV9
DNA: TGTGCCAGCTCCCCTGTGGGAGGAAACACTGAAGCTTTCTTT
CDR3: CASSPVGGNTEAFF

size: .
D: TRBD1
J: TRBJ1-4
V: TRBV29-1
DNA: TGCAGCGTGGGGACGACAGGGGGTAGTGAAAAACTGTTTTTT
CDR3: CSVGTTGGSEKLFF

size: .
D: .
J: TRBJ2-7
V: TRBV5-1
DNA: TGCGCCAGCAGCACTGGGGCTTATTCCTACGAGCAGTACTTC
CDR3: CASSTGAYSYEQYF

size: few
D: .
J: TRBJ2-7
V: TRBV27
DNA: TGTGCCAGCAGTCCGGTTCCCGACTACGAGCAGTACTTC
CDR3: CASSPVPDYEQYF

size: .
D: .
J: TRBJ2-2
V: TRBV5-1
DNA: TGCGCCAGCAGCTTGGTTCCCGGGGAGCTGTTTTTT
CDR3: CASSLVPGELFF

size: few
D: .
J: TRBJ2-7
V: TRBV9
DNA: TGTGCCACCCTAAGCTCCTACGAGCAGTACTTC
CDR3: CATLSSYEQYF

size: .
D: .
J: TRBJ1-1
V: TRBV29-1
DNA: TGCAGCGTTCCGAGTGTGGGGAGATACACTGAAGCTTTCTTT
CDR3: CSVPSVGRYTEAFF

size: .
D: .
J: TRBJ2-1
V: TRBV29-1
DNA: TGCAGCGTTGGGGTGAACAATGAGCAGTTCTTC
CDR3: CSVGVNNEQFF

size: medium-sized
D: .
J: TRBJ1-5
V: TRBV19
DNA: TGTGCCAGTAGTATGTATCGGGAATCCCAGCATTTT
CDR3: CASSMYRESQHF

size: .
D: .
J: TRBJ1-2
V: TRBV9
DNA: TGTGCCAGCAGTTATACCGGGACGGGATATGGCTACACCTTC
CDR3: CASSYTGTGYGYTF

size: few
D: TRBD2
J: TRBJ2-3
V: TRBV27
DNA: TGTGCCAGCACCGCAGGGCCTAGCGGAGACACAGATACGCAGTATTTT
CDR3: CASTAGPSGDTDTQYF

size: .
D: .
J: TRBJ1-2
V: TRBV5-1
DNA: TGCGCCAGCAGCTTGGTCGGAGGTCAGAAGTATGGCTACACCTTC
CDR3: CASSLVGGQKYGYTF

size: .
D: .
J: TRBJ1-5
V: TRBV7-9
DNA: TGTGCCAGCAGCACAGACCGACAGGCCAATCAGCCCCAGCATTTT
CDR3: CASSTDRQANQPQHF

size: .
D: .
J: TRBJ2-1
V: TRBV9
DNA: TGTGCCAGCAGCGCTCTGGGAGATGAGCAGTTCTTC
CDR3: CASSALGDEQFF

size: few
D: .
J: TRBJ2-7
V: TRBV7-9
DNA: TGTGCCAGCAGCTTGGGACTGGGCTCCTACGAGCAGTACTTC
CDR3: CASSLGLGSYEQYF

size: .
D: .
J: TRBJ1-1
V: TRBV29-1
DNA: TGCAGCGTTGAAGAGGGTCGGAGCACTGAAGCTTTCTTT
CDR3: CSVEEGRSTEAFF

size: .
D: TRBD1
J: TRBJ1-2
V: TRBV7-9
DNA: TGTGCCAGCAGCTTCTCCGGTGGGGACAGGGTTTCGGCTAACTATGGCTACACCTTC
CDR3: CASSFSGGDRVSANYGYTF

size: few
D: .
J: TRBJ2-7
V: TRBV29-1
DNA: TGCAGCGTTGAACGAACAGATTCCTACGAGCAGTACTTC
CDR3: CSVERTDSYEQYF

size: once
D: TRBD1
J: TRBJ2-7
V: TRBV29-1
DNA: TGCAGCGTTATTGGACAGGAAACCTACGAGCAGTACTTC
CDR3: CSVIGQETYEQYF

size: .
D: .
J: TRBJ1-4
V: TRBV7-6
DNA: TGTGCCAGCAGCTTAGAGGGCCCTAAGGCGGAAAAACTGTTTTTT
CDR3: CASSLEGPKAEKLFF

size: few
D: TRBD1
J: TRBJ1-1
V: TRBV29-1
DNA: TGCAGCGTCTCGACAGGGTATCCTGAAGCTTTCTTT
CDR3: CSVSTGYPEAFF

size: .
D: .
J: TRBJ2-7
V: TRBV27
DNA: TGTGCCAGCAGTCCCCGACTATCCCATACCCCGCAGTACTTC
CDR3: CASSPRLSHTPQYF

size: .
D: .
J: TRBJ2-1
V: TRBV5-1
DNA: TGCGCCAGCAGCTTGGGGGGGATTCGTGAGCAGTTCTTC
CDR3: CASSLGGIREQFF

size: .
D: .
J: TRBJ2-1
V: TRBV9
DNA: TGTGCCAGCAGCGTAGAAGGGTACAATGAGCAGTTCTTC
CDR3: CASSVEGYNEQFF

size: .
D: TRBD1
J: TRBJ2-7
V: TRBV20-1
DNA: TGCAGTGCCAGGACAGGGTACGAGCAGTACTTC
CDR3: CSARTGYEQYF

size: few
D: TRBD1
J: TRBJ2-5
V: TRBV29-1
DNA: TGCAGCGTCCCGACAGGGGATCGAGCCCAGTACTTC
CDR3: CSVPTGDRAQYF

size: .
D: TRBD1
J: TRBJ1-2
V: TRBV19
DNA: TGTGCCAGTAGAAAGGGGGCTGGCTACACCTTC
CDR3: CASRKGAGYTF